The rows below give T cell receptor beta chains drawn from one sample of a study of Ad26.COV2.S vaccination and SARS-CoV-2 variants. TCRdb's copy holds only in-frame clones and misses some; the assay was immunoSEQ multiplex PCR. The sample records fewer than 500,000 clones, about nine tenths being singletons. Sequencing used peripheral blood, obtained in a trial of Ad26.COV2.S vaccine versus placebo. The receptors were gathered from a person aged 18 to 59 who received the Ad26.COV2.S COVID-19 vaccine or a placebo. CDR3s leave out the opening cysteine and the closing phenylalanine or tryptophan. Fields, in order: CDR3 protein, CDR3 length, J gene, V gene.

ASKRAGGPHEQF 12 TRBJ2-1 TRBV2
ASSRIDRSGANVLT 14 TRBJ2-6 TRBV7-9
AISEGSLSGNTIY 13 TRBJ1-3 TRBV10-3
ASSFLSQGNIQY 12 TRBJ2-4 TRBV7-2
ASTRDRGLSGYEQY 14 TRBJ2-7 TRBV7-8
ASSGTGNIQY 10 TRBJ2-4 TRBV9
ASRFTGLADNEQF 13 TRBJ2-1 TRBV6-5
ASRGLAAYEQY 11 TRBJ2-7 TRBV2
ASSPGQGAGEQF 12 TRBJ2-1 TRBV9
ASSLTGADAQY 11 TRBJ2-3 TRBV11-3
ASSLGGRAYEQY 12 TRBJ2-7 TRBV5-6
ASSFQGAAYEQY 12 TRBJ2-7 TRBV28
ASRPGQQLNYGYT 13 TRBJ1-2 TRBV27
ASASYNEQF 9 TRBJ2-1 TRBV28
AFANRVDYGYT 11 TRBJ1-2 TRBV30
SGGWYGGTGELF 12 TRBJ2-2 TRBV29-1
ARSLCSPLH 9 TRBJ1-6 TRBV5-3
ASSPPGDRGRNEQF 14 TRBJ2-1 TRBV7-9
ASSEIRTASGNTIY 14 TRBJ1-3 TRBV6-1
ASSGRQPSTDTQY 13 TRBJ2-3 TRBV9
ASTETGGGQEPQH 13 TRBJ1-5 TRBV28
ASSEGPGQGRQETQY 15 TRBJ2-5 TRBV2
ATSRDRDRNSPLH 13 TRBJ1-6 TRBV15
ASSSGLASYEQY 12 TRBJ2-7 TRBV19
AIGGTSSYNEQF 12 TRBJ2-1 TRBV10-3
ASSLTSLGEQY 11 TRBJ2-7 TRBV5-4
ASSLGNQPQH 10 TRBJ1-5 TRBV5-6
AWSGLGGNQPQH 12 TRBJ1-5 TRBV30
ASSKGGSGRNNEQF 14 TRBJ2-1 TRBV21-1
ACRVGTGAGRKKKLF 15 TRBJ1-4 TRBV4-1
ASGGEVAKNIQY 12 TRBJ2-4 TRBV2
ASRELNNEQF 10 TRBJ2-1 TRBV5-1
ASSSGTSGIHEQF 13 TRBJ2-1 TRBV5-1
ASSDGASGNTIY 12 TRBJ1-3 TRBV6-1
ASSLVGTGYTGELF 14 TRBJ2-2 TRBV5-4
ATSRVSGTDDTGELF 15 TRBJ2-2 TRBV15
SVETGGREKLF 11 TRBJ1-4 TRBV29-1
ASRKRDSYNEQF 12 TRBJ2-1 TRBV2
ASSVDYGHYGYT 12 TRBJ1-2 TRBV9
ASSLGLAYEQY 11 TRBJ2-7 TRBV28
ASRRGQGGQETQY 13 TRBJ2-5 TRBV19
ASSLETYEQY 10 TRBJ2-7 TRBV7-9
ASSLSRGLAPGTGELF 16 TRBJ2-2 TRBV11-3
ASSLGREFDTQY 12 TRBJ2-3 TRBV7-2
ASSLSPGGSSYEQY 14 TRBJ2-7 TRBV13
ASSYVSYSNQPQH 13 TRBJ1-5 TRBV6-2/TRBV6-3
ASSPGQGGNTEAF 13 TRBJ1-1 TRBV3-1/TRBV3-2